A selection of T cell receptor beta chains follows, all from one sample in a study of cytomegalovirus exposure and HLA in healthy donors. Data came from immunoSEQ multiplex PCR; TCRdb stores just in-frame clones and leaves some out. This table has more than 150,000 clones, over 60% appearing once. The sequencing input was PBMCs. The receptor source for this set is a man in his fifties or sixties in good health and CMV-seropositive. CDR3s include the opening cysteine and the closing phenylalanine or tryptophan. Each record gives: D gene, V gene, clone size, J gene, CDR3 protein, CDR3 DNA. The D gene is left open where the match is weak. Clone sizes are given selectively: once, few, many, or a class where the clone is expanded.

D gene: .; V gene: TRBV13; clone size: .; J gene: TRBJ2-6; CDR3 protein: CASSRGTGANVLTF; CDR3 DNA: TGTGCCAGCAGCCGGGGGACCGGGGCCAACGTCCTGACTTTC
D gene: .; V gene: TRBV5-1; clone size: .; J gene: TRBJ2-3; CDR3 protein: CASSLALQDTDTQYF; CDR3 DNA: TGCGCCAGCAGCTTGGCCCTTCAGGACACAGATACGCAGTATTTT
D gene: .; V gene: TRBV7-2; clone size: .; J gene: TRBJ2-7; CDR3 protein: CASSPTPGQTYEQYF; CDR3 DNA: TGTGCCAGCAGCCCCACCCCAGGCCAGACCTACGAGCAGTACTTC
D gene: TRBD1; V gene: TRBV27; clone size: .; J gene: TRBJ1-1; CDR3 protein: CASSRERPGQGPVTEAFF; CDR3 DNA: TGTGCCAGCAGTCGTGAACGACCGGGACAGGGGCCGGTCACTGAAGCTTTCTTT
D gene: .; V gene: TRBV12-2; clone size: .; J gene: TRBJ2-3; CDR3 protein: CASRNSGDLSTDTQYF; CDR3 DNA: TGTGCAAGTCGCAATAGCGGGGACCTCAGCACAGATACGCAGTATTTT
D gene: .; V gene: TRBV14; clone size: .; J gene: TRBJ2-7; CDR3 protein: CASSQGLIEYF; CDR3 DNA: TGTGCCAGCAGCCAAGGACTTATCGAGTACTTC
D gene: .; V gene: TRBV19; clone size: .; J gene: TRBJ1-2; CDR3 protein: CASMTGNYGYTF; CDR3 DNA: TGTGCCAGTATGACAGGCAACTATGGCTACACCTTC
D gene: .; V gene: TRBV28; clone size: .; J gene: TRBJ1-1; CDR3 protein: CASSPLRGMNTEAFF; CDR3 DNA: TGTGCCAGCAGTCCCCTCAGGGGAATGAACACTGAAGCTTTCTTT
D gene: .; V gene: TRBV5-5; clone size: .; J gene: TRBJ1-5; CDR3 protein: CASSLGPQDNQPQHF; CDR3 DNA: TGTGCCAGCAGCTTGGGCCCACAGGACAATCAGCCCCAGCATTTT
D gene: .; V gene: TRBV29-1; clone size: few; J gene: TRBJ2-4; CDR3 protein: CSVEVPRGAKNIQYF; CDR3 DNA: TGCAGCGTTGAAGTCCCCCGGGGGGCCAAAAACATTCAGTACTTC
D gene: .; V gene: TRBV5-5; clone size: .; J gene: TRBJ1-1; CDR3 protein: CASSLGAGSTEAFF; CDR3 DNA: TGTGCCAGCAGCCTGGGAGCGGGGAGCACTGAAGCTTTCTTT
D gene: .; V gene: TRBV7-3; clone size: .; J gene: TRBJ2-2; CDR3 protein: CASSKDSLNTGELFF; CDR3 DNA: TGTGCCAGCAGCAAGGACAGCCTTAACACCGGGGAGCTGTTTTTT
D gene: .; V gene: TRBV4-1; clone size: .; J gene: TRBJ2-7; CDR3 protein: CASSQDFTGPTYEQYF; CDR3 DNA: TGCGCCAGCAGCCAAGATTTTACAGGGCCCACCTACGAGCAGTACTTC
D gene: .; V gene: TRBV5-1; clone size: .; J gene: TRBJ1-6; CDR3 protein: CASSLGQGNSPLHF; CDR3 DNA: TGCGCCAGCAGCTTGGGCCAGGGCAATTCACCCCTCCACTTT
D gene: TRBD2; V gene: TRBV5-4; clone size: once; J gene: TRBJ2-3; CDR3 protein: CASSLRDGGEETQYF; CDR3 DNA: TGTGCCAGCAGCTTAAGGGACGGGGGGGAGGAGACGCAGTATTTT
D gene: TRBD1; V gene: TRBV4-3; clone size: .; J gene: TRBJ1-1; CDR3 protein: CASSLGQAANTEAFF; CDR3 DNA: TGCGCCAGCAGCCTGGGACAGGCAGCGAACACTGAAGCTTTCTTT
D gene: TRBD1; V gene: TRBV6-1; clone size: .; J gene: TRBJ1-5; CDR3 protein: CASSETGGRKPQHF; CDR3 DNA: TGTGCCAGCAGTGAGACAGGGGGAAGGAAGCCCCAGCATTTT
D gene: TRBD1; V gene: TRBV27; clone size: .; J gene: TRBJ1-5; CDR3 protein: CASSLYGQVNQPQHF; CDR3 DNA: TGTGCCAGCAGTTTATATGGACAGGTCAATCAGCCCCAGCATTTT
D gene: .; V gene: TRBV7-9; clone size: few; J gene: TRBJ1-2; CDR3 protein: CSSSLEPGGYTF; CDR3 DNA: TGTTCCAGCAGCTTAGAACCGGGGGGCTACACCTTC
D gene: .; V gene: TRBV4-2; clone size: .; J gene: TRBJ2-1; CDR3 protein: CASSQDLNEQFF; CDR3 DNA: TGTGCCAGCAGCCAAGATCTCAATGAGCAGTTCTTC
D gene: TRBD1; V gene: TRBV5-5; clone size: .; J gene: TRBJ2-1; CDR3 protein: CASSLYLSGTGRGNEQFF; CDR3 DNA: TGTGCCAGCAGCTTGTATCTATCCGGGACAGGGCGGGGGAATGAGCAGTTCTTC
D gene: .; V gene: TRBV7-9; clone size: .; J gene: TRBJ2-2; CDR3 protein: CASSSPRREHTGELFF; CDR3 DNA: TGTGCCAGCAGCTCTCCTCGACGGGAACACACCGGGGAGCTGTTTTTT
D gene: .; V gene: TRBV28; clone size: .; J gene: TRBJ2-5; CDR3 protein: CASNRPDKETQYF; CDR3 DNA: TGTGCCAGCAATCGCCCGGACAAGGAGACCCAGTACTTC
D gene: TRBD1; V gene: TRBV28; clone size: .; J gene: TRBJ1-4; CDR3 protein: CASSDRGGNEKLFF; CDR3 DNA: TGTGCCAGCAGTGACAGGGGGGGTAACGAAAAACTGTTTTTT
D gene: TRBD1; V gene: TRBV13; clone size: .; J gene: TRBJ2-7; CDR3 protein: CASSLGRGSYEQYF; CDR3 DNA: TGTGCCAGCAGCTTAGGCAGGGGGTCCTACGAGCAGTACTTC
D gene: TRBD1; V gene: TRBV4-1; clone size: .; J gene: TRBJ1-2; CDR3 protein: CASSQLGQGANYGYTF; CDR3 DNA: TGCGCCAGCAGCCAACTAGGACAGGGTGCGAACTATGGCTACACCTTC
D gene: .; V gene: TRBV2; clone size: few; J gene: TRBJ2-5; CDR3 protein: CASSDPRATQETQYF; CDR3 DNA: TGTGCCAGCAGTGACCCCAGGGCTACCCAAGAGACCCAGTACTTC
D gene: .; V gene: TRBV2; clone size: few; J gene: TRBJ1-6; CDR3 protein: CASLSPGGTSPLHF; CDR3 DNA: TGTGCCAGCTTGAGCCCTGGGGGGACTTCACCCCTCCACTTT
D gene: .; V gene: TRBV30; clone size: .; J gene: TRBJ1-1; CDR3 protein: CAWNRRQTLNTEAFF; CDR3 DNA: TGTGCCTGGAATAGAAGACAGACCTTGAACACTGAAGCTTTCTTT
D gene: TRBD1; V gene: TRBV18; clone size: once; J gene: TRBJ1-4; CDR3 protein: CASSASGGDVNEKLFF; CDR3 DNA: TGTGCCAGCTCAGCCTCAGGGGGCGATGTTAATGAAAAACTGTTTTTT
D gene: TRBD1; V gene: TRBV9; clone size: .; J gene: TRBJ1-4; CDR3 protein: CASSVGTGNEKLFF; CDR3 DNA: TGTGCCAGCAGCGTAGGGACAGGGAATGAAAAACTGTTTTTT
D gene: .; V gene: TRBV9; clone size: .; J gene: TRBJ1-3; CDR3 protein: CASSPQTGAGNTIYF; CDR3 DNA: TGTGCCAGCAGCCCTCAGACAGGTGCTGGAAACACCATATATTTT
D gene: .; V gene: TRBV7-2; clone size: once; J gene: TRBJ1-4; CDR3 protein: CASSPQPGAREKLFF; CDR3 DNA: TGTGCCAGCAGCCCACAACCAGGGGCGCGGGAAAAACTGTTTTTT
D gene: TRBD1; V gene: TRBV27; clone size: .; J gene: TRBJ2-7; CDR3 protein: CASSLSTGDEQYF; CDR3 DNA: TGTGCCAGCAGTTTATCGACAGGGGACGAGCAGTACTTC
D gene: TRBD1; V gene: TRBV7-9; clone size: .; J gene: TRBJ2-1; CDR3 protein: CASSLDRGAIGQFF; CDR3 DNA: TGTGCCAGCAGCTTAGACAGGGGGGCAATAGGGCAGTTCTTC
D gene: .; V gene: TRBV7-2; clone size: .; J gene: TRBJ2-2; CDR3 protein: CASSLGRVTGELFF; CDR3 DNA: TGTGCCAGCAGCTTAGGGCGGGTAACCGGGGAGCTGTTTTTT
D gene: .; V gene: TRBV7-2; clone size: few; J gene: TRBJ2-2; CDR3 protein: CASSTDKNTGELFF; CDR3 DNA: TGTGCCAGCAGCACGGACAAGAACACCGGGGAGCTGTTTTTT
D gene: .; V gene: TRBV28; clone size: .; J gene: TRBJ1-1; CDR3 protein: CASSLPPQMNTEAFF; CDR3 DNA: TGTGCCAGCAGTTTGCCCCCACAGATGAACACTGAAGCTTTCTTT
D gene: .; V gene: TRBV5-6; clone size: .; J gene: TRBJ1-6; CDR3 protein: CASSRDKGSYNSPLHF; CDR3 DNA: TGTGCCAGCAGCCGAGACAAAGGCTCCTATAATTCACCCCTCCACTTT
D gene: TRBD2; V gene: TRBV7-2; clone size: .; J gene: TRBJ2-5; CDR3 protein: CASSLDPPLAGGLKTQYF; CDR3 DNA: TGTGCCAGCAGCCTAGACCCTCCCCTAGCGGGGGGGCTGAAGACCCAGTACTTC
D gene: .; V gene: TRBV4-1; clone size: .; J gene: TRBJ1-3; CDR3 protein: CASSQDGGGTIYF; CDR3 DNA: TGCGCCAGCAGCCAAGATGGGGGGGGCACCATATATTTT
D gene: .; V gene: TRBV7-8; clone size: few; J gene: TRBJ2-7; CDR3 protein: CASSFRGSYEQYF; CDR3 DNA: TGTGCCAGCAGCTTCAGGGGATCCTACGAGCAGTACTTC
D gene: TRBD1; V gene: TRBV7-9; clone size: .; J gene: TRBJ1-1; CDR3 protein: CASRTGGTEAFF; CDR3 DNA: TGTGCCAGCAGGACAGGGGGAACTGAAGCTTTCTTT
D gene: TRBD1; V gene: TRBV6-5; clone size: .; J gene: TRBJ2-3; CDR3 protein: CASSRQGPDTDTQYF; CDR3 DNA: TGTGCCAGCAGCCGACAGGGGCCCGACACAGATACGCAGTATTTT
D gene: TRBD2; V gene: TRBV2; clone size: .; J gene: TRBJ2-1; CDR3 protein: CASSQTSGGANEQFF; CDR3 DNA: TGTGCCAGCAGTCAAACTAGCGGCGGAGCCAATGAGCAGTTCTTC
D gene: .; V gene: TRBV6-6; clone size: .; J gene: TRBJ1-6; CDR3 protein: CASSHRENSPLHF; CDR3 DNA: TGTGCCAGCAGTCACAGGGAGAATTCACCCCTCCACTTT
D gene: TRBD1; V gene: TRBV5-1; clone size: once; J gene: TRBJ1-2; CDR3 protein: CASSLKQGGGYTF; CDR3 DNA: TGCGCCAGCAGCTTGAAACAGGGGGGTGGCTACACCTTC
D gene: TRBD1; V gene: TRBV2; clone size: .; J gene: TRBJ1-3; CDR3 protein: CASSAQGAAGNTIYF; CDR3 DNA: TGTGCCAGCAGTGCACAGGGGGCAGCTGGAAACACCATATATTTT
D gene: TRBD1; V gene: TRBV7-2; clone size: .; J gene: TRBJ2-7; CDR3 protein: CASSLAGTGYEQYF; CDR3 DNA: TGTGCCAGCAGCTTAGCCGGGACAGGGTACGAGCAGTACTTC
D gene: TRBD1; V gene: TRBV5-1; clone size: .; J gene: TRBJ1-1; CDR3 protein: CASRPGTENTEAFF; CDR3 DNA: TGCGCCAGCAGACCCGGGACAGAGAACACTGAAGCTTTCTTT
D gene: .; V gene: TRBV21-1; clone size: .; J gene: TRBJ1-1; CDR3 protein: CASVDRPTEAFF; CDR3 DNA: TGTGCCAGCGTGGACAGACCCACTGAAGCTTTCTTT
D gene: .; V gene: TRBV7-6; clone size: .; J gene: TRBJ1-1; CDR3 protein: CASSRGSGGANTEAFF; CDR3 DNA: TGTGCCAGCAGCCGGGGTTCGGGGGGGGCGAACACTGAAGCTTTCTTT
D gene: .; V gene: TRBV4-1; clone size: .; J gene: TRBJ1-6; CDR3 protein: CASSQYLPEGSHSPLHF; CDR3 DNA: TGCGCCAGCAGCCAATATCTACCGGAGGGGTCTCATTCACCCCTCCACTTT
D gene: .; V gene: TRBV15; clone size: .; J gene: TRBJ2-1; CDR3 protein: CATSRPRVEQFF; CDR3 DNA: TGTGCCACCAGCAGACCCCGAGTTGAGCAGTTCTTC